This T cell receptor beta chain was identified in a study of radiotherapy plus CTLA-4 blockade in lung cancer. CDR1 and CDR2 from the germline V gene are SGDLS and YYNGEE. This CDR3 has 14 residues. V lost 4 bases and J 3 bases, leaving 11 bases between the germline ends. For this clone: Its antigen is currently unknown.

TCRdb's copy holds only in-frame clones and misses some; the assay was immunoSEQ multiplex PCR. The data contain about 90,000 clones, more than 70% of them singletons. Findings and limits, study-wide: Radiotherapy was combined with ipilimumab, and tumor-derived TCR clones then expanded in blood.

The rearrangement uses TRBV9 and TRBJ1-3; D not certain. The sequencing here drew on peripheral blood, taken from a patient treated with radiotherapy plus ipilimumab. The TCR sequence derives from a human donor with non-small cell lung cancer that progressed on radiotherapy plus ipilimumab. CDR3 coding DNA: TGTGCCAGCAGCCCCGACGTGGGTGGAAACACCATATATTTT. Protein sequence: CASSPDVGGNTIYF. The entire variable domain, with the rest obtained from reference TRBV9 and TRBJ1-3, is as follows: DSGVTQTPKHLITATGQRVTLRCSPRSGDLSVYWYQQSLDQGLQFLIQYYNGEERAKGNILERFSAQQFPDLHSELNLSSLELGDSALYFCASSPDVGGNTIYFGEGSWLTVV.